The following is a T cell receptor beta chain sequence with its context. It lacks a known antigen. The sample holds no much larger clone one base away, and base qualities are not on file. Systemically healthy Caucasian individuals from Russia, about 38 in total and aged about 6 to 100 years, were included as donors. Roughly 10 milliliters of peripheral blood were collected from each donor into EDTA-treated Vacutainer tubes. Ficoll-Paque density-gradient centrifugation was used to isolate PBMCs, with at least 6.5 million per sample. Total RNA was extracted from PBMCs with Trizol reagent, with at least 5 micrograms obtained per sample. For every donor, an aliquot of PBMCs went through flow cytometry to measure the percentages of naive CD45RAhigh/CD27high T cells. These data are taken from a study of blood T cells in healthy people across ages (dated by TCRdb to 2014 to 2015). Some background on the complete study: In model experiments, template switching captured about one uniquely barcoded TCR beta cDNA molecule for every two T cells. The study measured age-related changes in TCR beta repertoire diversity using deep sequencing normalized with unique cDNA molecular identifiers. To avoid experimental bias, donors of different ages were spread randomly across the sequencing lanes. The study analyzed two additional independent replicas of 1 million unique cDNA reads from the same blood draw for two donors, one aged 18 to 29 and one aged 80 or older. The donors were split into four age groups: young (average 16 years), middle-aged (roughly 39), aged (roughly 60) and long-lived (over 80).

Receptors were amplified or captured by 5' RACE. Sequencing was performed on an Illumina HiSeq 2500. A second roughly 6 to 12 cycle PCR used a sample-barcoded 5' primer and a J-beta primer mix. A unique molecular identifier was introduced onto each TCR beta cDNA molecule by a template-switch 5' adaptor carrying 12 random nucleotides. Each sample yielded at least 2.5 million CDR3-containing paired-end reads. The Mint cDNA synthesis kit, primed by a TRBC-specific oligonucleotide, was used to synthesize first-strand cDNA from all RNA. Following uracil-DNA glycosylase treatment, a first 18-cycle PCR with universal primers M1SS and BC2_uni_R was performed on all cDNA. As for the authors' bioinformatics: For normalization, 1 million high-quality reads were randomly selected from each sample, with every read carrying a distinct molecular identifier. Instead of being binned into consensus sequences, reads that shared molecular identifiers were thrown out. MiTCR, set to a Q25 quality threshold and the strictest error-elimination algorithm, was used for CDR3 identification, clonotype clustering and error correction. A nonparametric unseen species model with Euler transformation was used to estimate lower-bound total TCR beta diversity. Through fastp at Q25 and MiXCR, TCRdb rebuilt clones from the public reads, retaining in-frame beta chains. Identical CDR3 proteins give one entry, which carries the most common genes and DNA. The V and J calls and clone size are TCRdb's, not the authors'. This sample has some 790,000 distinct CDR3 sequences in its table, and more than 25% of those were observed once. Jointly, the top ten make up 17% of the sample.

Overall study outcomes, separate from this receptor: Observed TCR beta diversity per million T cells fell roughly linearly with age, and a significant reduction was already apparent by age approximately 40. Compared with the aged group, the long-lived group had more naive CD4+ T cells, fewer expanded clones and increased TCR diversity, suggesting age selection. Estimates of total diversity based on one million sequenced T cells were regarded as lower bounds and as underestimates. Since profiling was done on bulk unsorted PBMCs, naive and antigen-experienced compartments could not be conclusively compared. Because donor CMV infection status was unknown, age-related changes in expanded clonotypes were potentially confounded. A strong correlation was found between observed TCR beta diversity and the percentage of naive T cells measured by flow cytometry.

The CDR3 spans 15 residues, from the cysteine through the phenylalanine. Only CDR3 DNA remains: 45 bases, in frame from the first base. The germline V gene specifies MNHEY as CDR1 and SVGEGT as CDR2. V and J are trimmed by 7 bases and 7 bases, and the gene matches miss 10 bases of the junction. This clonotype was obtained from a woman aged 80 or older in good health. The sample was blood. The rearrangement joined TRBV6-2 or TRBV6-3 to TRBJ1-6; 7 central nucleotides agree with TRBD1. The CDR3 region reads CASNTWGTVNSPLHF. The nucleotide sequence reads TGTGCCAGCAATACTTGGGGGACAGTCAATTCACCCCTCCACTTT.